Following are 19 T cell receptor beta chains from one sample sequenced in a study of T cell clonality in common variable immunodeficiency. Broader study findings: Fewer deletions and N-nucleotide insertions were reportedly seen in common variable immunodeficiency TCR beta sequences.

Their cognate antigens are unknown. The table came from immunoSEQ multiplex PCR; TCRdb's copy has only in-frame clones and leaves some out. The record shows approximately 17,000 clones for this sample, with no singletons present. The sequenced material came from peripheral blood mononuclear cells. These receptors all stem from a human donor with common variable immunodeficiency.

A remark on this clone: The read terminates 3 residues before the CDR3 end, so the remaining end is supplied by the germline J gene. The genes are TRBV7-3 and TRBJ2-7, with 12 bases aligning to TRBD2. Per the germline V gene, CDR1 is SGHTA and CDR2 is FQGTGA. The CDR3 covers 16 residues. Trimming at V came to 5 bases and at J to 4 bases, leaving 9 bases not matched to a gene. The DNA read from the CDR3 is TGTGCCAGCAGCCCCCGCGGACTAGCGGGGCTGTACGAG. Its protein product is CASSPRGLAGLYE. The CDR3 reads in full as CASSPRGLAGLYEQYF.

At least ten counts were recorded for this clone. The CDR3 goes on 3 residues after the read ends, and that part is filled in from the germline J gene. The chain has TRBV5-4 and TRBJ2-4; 8 bases agree with TRBD1. Trimming removed 4 bases from V and 4 bases from J; junction bases left unmatched: 4. The CDR3 sequence is 14 residues long. Germline values: CDR1 SGHNT, CDR2 YYREEE (reference sequence). The CDR3 reads CASSPGTGKNIQYF. CDR3 bases read: TGTGCCAGCAGCCCCGGGACAGGAAAAAACATT.

This clone was picked up many times. The read terminates 3 residues before the CDR3 end, so the remaining end is supplied by the germline J gene. The genes are TRBV2 and TRBJ2-6; possibly TRBD2 for D (5 bases). CDR3 length: 15 amino acids. Germline V gene lookup returns CDR1 SNHLY and CDR2 FYNNEI. Trimming removed 1 base from V and 2 bases from J, with 6 bases in between. The CDR3 sequence is CASSEERAGANVLTF. The covered CDR3 bases are TGTGCCAGCAGTGAAGAGAGGGCTGGGGCCAACGTC.

Remarks on this clone: The DNA ends 3 residues before the CDR3 does, and the rest of the CDR3 is filled in from the germline J gene. The chain joins TRBV6-1 to TRBJ1-2; the match to TRBD1 covers 8 bases. CDR1 is MNHNS, CDR2 SASEGT, per germline. This CDR3 is 15 amino acids long. J lost 4 bases, V lost 4 bases, and 8 bases had no gene match. CDR3 protein: CASSGPTGEGYGYTF. The sequenced CDR3 bases are TGTGCCAGCAGTGGGCCGACAGGGGAGGGCTATGGC.

The table lists this clone with a few counts. Sequencing ends 3 residues short of the CDR3 end; the germline J gene provides the rest. The chain joins TRBV6-1 to TRBJ1-5; D unresolved. The V and J ends lost 1 base and 1 base respectively, with 8 bases between them. The CDR3 contains 15 residues. Germline V CDR1 and CDR2: MNHNS, SASEGT. This CDR3 reads CASSEGSLSNQPQHF. CDR3 bases read: TGTGCCAGCAGTGAAGGGTCACTGAGCAATCAGCCC.

This clone was observed many times. The junction departs from the called germline gene at one end, perhaps through a read error. The read ends 3 residues early relative to the CDR3; the germline J gene fills the gap. The gene calls are TRBV5-5 and TRBJ1-1; 7 bases match TRBD1. CDR1 is SGHKS, CDR2 YYEKEE, per germline (reference sequence). This CDR3 is 14 amino acids long. The CDR3 spells CASSTDRVKTEAFF. The CDR3 bases that were read are TGTGCCAGCAGCACCGACAGGGTGAAAACTGAA.

This clone has at least ten counts. This CDR3 reads CASSTQGVTNTEAFF. CDR3 DNA, as far as it was read: TGCGCCAGCAGTACACAGGGGGTAACGAACACTGAA. The genes are TRBV5-1 and TRBJ1-1; 8 positions match TRBD1. The read terminates 3 residues ahead of where the CDR3 ends, so the germline J gene completes it. This CDR3 has 15 residues. Germline CDR1 is SGHRS and CDR2 is YFSETQ. V lost 5 bases to trimming and J lost 1 base; unmatched junction nucleotides: 7.

About this clone: The read comes to an end 3 residues before the CDR3 does, leaving the germline J gene to fill in the end. V gene TRBV19 combines with J gene TRBJ2-1; D is possibly TRBD1 or TRBD2 (5 bases each). The CDR3 covers 15 residues. Germline V gene lookup returns CDR1 LNHDA and CDR2 SQIVND (reference sequence). The V end lost 7 bases, the J end lost 5 bases, and 18 bases lay between the germline ends. The covered CDR3 bases are TGTGCCAGTACCCTGGAGAGGGGCAATCACAATGAG. It translates to CASTLERGNHNE. The entire CDR3 reads CASTLERGNHNEQFF.

This clone was detected ten times or more. The read ends 3 residues shy of where the CDR3 ends; the end is completed using the germline J gene. The chain couples TRBV19 to TRBJ1-3; the D gene is possibly TRBD1 (6 bases). The CDR3 extends over 16 amino acids. V was cut by 9 bases and J by 0 bases, with 18 bases left in between. Germline lookup yields CDR1 LNHDA and CDR2 SQIVND (reference sequence). The CDR3 DNA, read in part, is TGTGCCAGCAAACGGGGAGGGACAAGCTCTGGAAACACC. Translated: CASKRGGTSSGNT. The CDR3 as a whole reads CASKRGGTSSGNTIYF. The full variable domain, with the rest looked up from reference TRBV19 and TRBJ1-3, is DGGITQSPKYLFRKEGQNVTLSCEQNLNHDAMYWYRQDPGQGLRLIYYSQIVNDFQKGDIAEGYSVSREKKESFPLTVTSAQKNPTAFYLCASKRGGTSSGNTIYFGEGSWLTVV.

This clone was seen a handful of times. The CDR3 end is not reached by the read, which stops 3 residues before it; the germline J gene fills it in. The sample contains more than one DNA sequence encoding this CDR3. The J gene is TRBJ2-7, the V gene TRBV7-2, with 7 bases lining up with TRBD2. With 4 bases clipped from V and 2 bases from J, the junction kept 5 bases outside the gene matches. There are 14 residues in the CDR3. CDR1 is SGHTA, CDR2 FQGNSA, per germline. CDR3 region: CASSSTSGAYEQYF. The CDR3 DNA, read in part, is TGTGCCAGCAGCTCGACGAGCGGGGCCTACGAG.

In regard to this clone: The read terminates 3 residues ahead of where the CDR3 ends, so the germline J gene completes it. The chain employs TRBV29-1 and TRBJ2-5; TRBD1 might be the D (6 bases). This CDR3 spans 13 amino acids. Looked up from germline, CDR1 is SQVTM and CDR2 is ANQGSEA. Trimming stripped 4 bases from V and 4 bases from J, with 13 bases between. CDR3 amino acids: CSVVGGLRETQYF. CDR3 bases read: TGCAGCGTTGTTGGGGGCTTAAGAGAGACC. Together with reference TRBV29-1 and TRBJ2-5, the CDR3 gives the full variable domain: SAVISQKPSRDICQRGTSLTIQCQVDSQVTMMFWYRQQPGQSLTLIATANQGSEATYESGFVIDKFPISRPNLTFSTLTVSNMSPEDSSIYLCSVVGGLRETQYFGPGTRLLVL.

With regard to this clone: The CDR3 end falls 3 residues outside the read, so it is completed with the germline J gene. The genes are TRBV5-8 and TRBJ1-1; TRBD1 aligns across 9 bases. This CDR3 region has 15 residues. CDR1 is SGHTS and CDR2 is YDEGEE in the germline V gene. J was trimmed by 4 bases and V by 1 base; bases with no gene match: 5. The covered CDR3 bases are TGTGCCAGCAGCTTGCCGGGACAGGGTACCACTGAA. It specifies CASSLPGQGTTE. The entire CDR3 protein reads CASSLPGQGTTEAFF. The complete variable domain, with remaining parts taken from reference TRBV5-8 and TRBJ1-1, reads EAGVTQSPTHLIKTRGQQATLRCSPISGHTSVYWYQQALGLGLQFLLWYDEGEERNRGNFPPRFSGRQFPNYSSELNVNALELEDSALYLCASSLPGQGTTEAFFGQGTRLTVV.

This clone showed up many times. The read ends 3 residues before the CDR3 terminus; that terminus is restored from the germline J gene. This chain uses TRBV6-2 or TRBV6-3 with TRBJ2-3; perhaps TRBD1 as D (6 bases). This CDR3 has 15 amino acids. CDR1 and CDR2 (germline): MNHEY, SVGEGT. The V and J ends lost 6 bases and 1 base respectively, with 14 bases between them. CDR3 protein: CASRPHREGTDTQYF. The CDR3 DNA, read in part, is TGTGCCAGCAGGCCCCACAGGGAAGGCACAGATACG.

In the case of this clone: The read ends 3 residues shy of where the CDR3 ends; the end is completed using the germline J gene. The chain combines TRBV7-2 with TRBJ2-3, with 7 bases that match TRBD2. J gave up 3 bases and V 4 bases, and 7 bases lay outside the gene matches. Looked up from germline, CDR1 is SGHTA and CDR2 is FQGNSA. This CDR3 region has 15 residues. The part of the CDR3 DNA that was read is TGTGCCAGCAGCTGGGGAGGGGAGGTTACAGATACG. Translating gives CASSWGGEVTDT. The CDR3, in full, reads CASSWGGEVTDTQYF.

At least ten counts were recorded for this clone. The read stops 3 residues short of the end of the CDR3; the missing end is completed from the germline J gene. This chain joins TRBV7-2 and TRBJ1-2; D uncertain. The CDR3 sequence is 15 residues long. In germline, CDR1 is SGHTA, CDR2 FQGNSA. The germline V and J ends were trimmed by 5 bases and 2 bases, with 15 bases remaining between them. CDR3 protein: CASSHWAGGNYGYTF. CDR3 DNA (partial): TGTGCCAGCAGCCACTGGGCGGGCGGGAACTATGGC.

This clone was observed a handful of times. The read stops 3 residues short of the end of the CDR3; the missing end is completed from the germline J gene. The chain is built from TRBV5-1 and TRBJ2-3, with 11 bases that match TRBD1. The CDR3 is made up of 16 amino acids. CDR1 is SGHRS and CDR2 is YFSETQ in the germline V gene. V gave up 0 bases and J gave up 6 bases; unmatched junction bases: 6. This CDR3 is CASSLGDRGFEDTQYF. The DNA read from the CDR3 is TGCGCCAGCAGCTTGGGGGACAGGGGGTTCGAGGATACG.

This clone was picked up a small number of times. Coverage ceases 3 residues before the CDR3 finishes, and the germline J gene fills in the end. The chain employs TRBV19 and TRBJ1-5, with D perhaps matching TRBD1 (5 bases). Trimming stripped 5 bases from V and 6 bases from J, with 8 bases between. Germline CDR1 reads LNHDA; CDR2 reads SQIVND (reference sequence). The CDR3 is made up of 12 amino acids. Partial CDR3 DNA: TGTGCCAGTAGTGAGAGGGGTCAGCCC. Translating gives CASSERGQP. The CDR3 in its entirety is CASSERGQPQHF.

On this clone: The read comes to an end 3 residues before the CDR3 does, leaving the germline J gene to fill in the end. The V call is TRBV2, the J call TRBJ1-5; 9 bases match TRBD1. This CDR3 contains 14 residues. CDR1 is SNHLY and CDR2 is FYNNEI in the germline V gene. V shed 7 bases and J 8 bases; nucleotides not matched to a gene: 9. The part of the CDR3 DNA that was read is TGTGCCAGCAAGAGTGGGACAGGGCAGGAGCCC. Its protein product is CASKSGTGQEP. The complete CDR3 reads CASKSGTGQEPQHF.

The sample holds a few counts of this clone. The sequence runs out 3 residues before the end of the CDR3; the remainder is reconstructed from the germline J gene. The gene calls are TRBV18 and TRBJ2-5; 10 bases match TRBD2. CDR3 length: 16 amino acids. Germline V gene data show CDR1 as KGHSH and CDR2 as LQKENI. With 1 base clipped from V and 0 bases from J, the junction kept 2 bases outside the gene matches. The CDR3 sequence: CASSPRGLAHQETQYF. CDR3 bases read: TGTGCCAGCTCACCACGGGGACTAGCGCACCAAGAGACC. The whole variable domain, filled in from reference TRBV18 and TRBJ2-5, reads NAGVMQNPRHLVRRRGQEARLRCSPMKGHSHVYWYRQLPEEGLKFMVYLQKENIIDESGMPKERFSAEFPKEGPSILRIQQVVRGDSAAYFCASSPRGLAHQETQYFGPGTRLLVL.